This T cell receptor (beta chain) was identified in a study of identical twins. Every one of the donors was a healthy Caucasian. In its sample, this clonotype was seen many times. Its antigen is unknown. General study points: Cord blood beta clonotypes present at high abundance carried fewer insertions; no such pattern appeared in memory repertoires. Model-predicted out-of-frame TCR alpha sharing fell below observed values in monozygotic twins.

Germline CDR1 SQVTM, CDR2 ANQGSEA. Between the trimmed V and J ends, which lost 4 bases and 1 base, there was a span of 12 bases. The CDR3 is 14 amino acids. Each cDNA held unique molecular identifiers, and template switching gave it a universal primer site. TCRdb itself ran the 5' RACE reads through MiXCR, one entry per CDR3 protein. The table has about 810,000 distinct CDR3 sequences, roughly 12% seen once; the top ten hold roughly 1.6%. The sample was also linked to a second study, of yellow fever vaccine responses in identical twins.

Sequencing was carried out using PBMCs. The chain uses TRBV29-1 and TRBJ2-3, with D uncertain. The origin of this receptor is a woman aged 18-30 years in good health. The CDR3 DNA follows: TGCAGCGTTGGGGCGCGTCTTCGCACAGATACGCAGTATTTT. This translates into CSVGARLRTDTQYF.